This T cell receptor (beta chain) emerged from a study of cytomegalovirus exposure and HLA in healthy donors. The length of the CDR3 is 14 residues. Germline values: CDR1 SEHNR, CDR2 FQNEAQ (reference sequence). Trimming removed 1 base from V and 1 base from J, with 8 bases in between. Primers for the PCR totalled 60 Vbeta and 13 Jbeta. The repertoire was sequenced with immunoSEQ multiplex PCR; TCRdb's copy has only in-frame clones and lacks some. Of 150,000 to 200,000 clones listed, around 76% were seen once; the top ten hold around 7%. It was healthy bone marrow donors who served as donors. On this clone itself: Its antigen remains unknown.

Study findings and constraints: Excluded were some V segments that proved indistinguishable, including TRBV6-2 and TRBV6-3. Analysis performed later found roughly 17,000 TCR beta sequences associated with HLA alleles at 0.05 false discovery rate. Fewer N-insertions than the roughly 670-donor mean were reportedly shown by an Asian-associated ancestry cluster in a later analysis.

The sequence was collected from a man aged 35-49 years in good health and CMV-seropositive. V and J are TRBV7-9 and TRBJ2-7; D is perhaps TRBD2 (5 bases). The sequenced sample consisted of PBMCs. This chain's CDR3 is CASSLVGLSYEQYF. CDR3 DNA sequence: TGTGCCAGCAGCTTAGTAGGACTTTCCTACGAGCAGTACTTC. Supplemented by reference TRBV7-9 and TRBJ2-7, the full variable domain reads DTGVSQNPRHKITKRGQNVTFRCDPISEHNRLYWYRQTLGQGPEFLTYFQNEAQLEKSRLLSDRFSAERPKGSFSTLEIQRTEQGDSAMYLCASSLVGLSYEQYFGPGTRLTVT.